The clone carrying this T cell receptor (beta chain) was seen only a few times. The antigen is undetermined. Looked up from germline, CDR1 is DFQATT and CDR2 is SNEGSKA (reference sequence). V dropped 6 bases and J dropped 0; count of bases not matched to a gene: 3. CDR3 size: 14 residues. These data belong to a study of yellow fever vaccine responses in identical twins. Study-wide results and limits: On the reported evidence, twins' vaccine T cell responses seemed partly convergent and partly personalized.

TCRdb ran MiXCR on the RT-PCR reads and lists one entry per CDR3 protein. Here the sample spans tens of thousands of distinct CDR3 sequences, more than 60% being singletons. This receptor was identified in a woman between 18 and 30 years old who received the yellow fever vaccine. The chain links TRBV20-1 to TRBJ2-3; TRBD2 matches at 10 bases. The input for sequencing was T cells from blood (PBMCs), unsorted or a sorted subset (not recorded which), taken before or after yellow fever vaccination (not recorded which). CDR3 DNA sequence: TGCAGTGCGAGACTAGCGGGTAGCACAGATACGCAGTATTTT. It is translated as CSARLAGSTDTQYF.